This T cell receptor (beta chain) was captured in a study of CD8 T cells in Susac syndrome. A quantity of about 0.45 to 1 ug RNA underwent reverse transcription using random hexamers. The authors amplified TCR beta CDR3 across 54 Vbeta and 13 Jbeta using immunoSEQ multiplex PCR. From the immunoSEQ multiplex PCR reads, TCRdb called clonotypes with MiXCR, one entry per CDR3 protein. The sample shows approximately 190,000 distinct CDR3 sequences, approximately 95% of them seen only once. The CDR3 has 15 amino acids. The ends were cut back, 4 bases at V and 1 base at J, with 12 bases in the middle. CDR1 SGHRS and CDR2 YFSETQ come from the germline V gene. Peripheral blood CD8+ and CD4+ T cells were profiled by TCR beta sequencing.

The TCR sequence derives from a human donor with Susac syndrome. Sequencing was carried out using CD8+ T cells from PBMCs. The V and J genes are TRBV5-1 and TRBJ2-1; D is unclear. CDR3 protein: CASSPTEFSYNEQFF. The CDR3, as DNA: TGCGCCAGCAGCCCGACCGAGTTTTCCTACAATGAGCAGTTCTTC. Looking up the rest from reference TRBV5-1 and TRBJ2-1 gives the full variable domain: KAGVTQTPRYLIKTRGQQVTLSCSPISGHRSVSWYQQTPGQGLQFLFEYFSETQRNKGNFPGRFSGRQFSNSRSEMNVSTLELGDSALYLCASSPTEFSYNEQFFGPGTRLTVL.